Shown below are 28 T cell receptor beta chains from a single sample sequenced in a study of T cells in tuberculosis. Assay used: immunoSEQ multiplex PCR; TCRdb lists only in-frame clones, some missing. The profile shows 44,000 or so clones, around 96% of them singletons. Sequencing input: PBMCs. These receptors originate from a donor aged 10-29 years with latent tuberculosis or without tuberculosis infection.

This chain links TRBV7-9 with TRBJ2-1; 9 nucleotides line up with TRBD2. This CDR3 has 16 amino acids. Germline V CDR1 and CDR2: SEHNR, FQNEAQ (reference sequence). V lost 5 bases to trimming and J lost 0 bases; unmatched junction nucleotides: 5. Here the CDR3 DNA reads TGTGCCAGCAGCAAGTATAGCGGGAGCTCCTACAATGAGCAGTTCTTC. Amino acid sequence: CASSKYSGSSYNEQFF.

This clone was seen once. J is TRBJ2-3 and V is TRBV6-5; TRBD2 might be the D (5 bases). Germline lookup yields CDR1 MNHEY and CDR2 SVGAGI. This CDR3 comprises 13 residues. Deletions cut 3 bases from V and 5 bases from J, with 9 bases between. The CDR3 region is CASSYEGLDTQYF. The CDR3 DNA sequence: TGTGCCAGCAGTTATGAGGGTCTAGATACGCAGTATTTT.

The count of this clone is one. Because it lacks the conserved phenylalanine or tryptophan at the end, this CDR3 is likely a read error. No DNA is shown, since the ends of the CDR3 on it are uncertain; the CDR3 is the one TCRdb lists. J is TRBJ1-1 and V is TRBV20-1. Germline lookup yields CDR1 DFQATT and CDR2 SNEGSKA (reference sequence). The CDR3 length is 11 residues, termini included. This CDR3 reads CSARGKARVLI.

The chain recombines TRBV29-1 with TRBJ2-7; TRBD1 agrees at 9 bases. Germline CDR1 and CDR2: SQVTM and ANQGSEA. The CDR3 sequence is 14 residues long. V shed 3 bases, J shed 4 bases, and the junction held 7 bases outside the gene matches. CDR3 region: CSVDRVGQGYEQYF. The CDR3 coding sequence is TGCAGCGTTGATAGGGTCGGACAGGGGTACGAGCAGTACTTC.

The chain is built from TRBV4-1 and TRBJ2-7; 8 nucleotides match TRBD1. The CDR3 totals 16 residues. Germline V lookup: CDR1 MGHRA, CDR2 YSYEKL. Trimming removed 1 base from V and 4 bases from J; junction bases left unmatched: 9. In DNA form, the CDR3 reads TGCGCCAGCAGCCAAGGAGGAGGGACAGGACGATACGAGCAGTACTTC. It yields the protein CASSQGGGTGRYEQYF.

The chain recombines TRBV5-1 with TRBJ2-1, with 9 bases fitting TRBD2. Germline V gene lookup returns CDR1 SGHRS and CDR2 YFSETQ. The ends lost 0 bases at V and 0 bases at J; junction bases unmatched: 4. CDR3 length: 17 residues. CDR3 amino acids: CASSLGLAATSYNEQFF. CDR3 coding DNA: TGCGCCAGCAGCTTGGGACTAGCGGCAACCTCCTACAATGAGCAGTTCTTC.

The V and J genes are TRBV7-9 and TRBJ1-1; D remains ambiguous. Per the germline V gene, CDR1 is SEHNR and CDR2 is FQNEAQ (reference sequence). The V end lost 1 base, the J end lost 8 bases, and 8 bases lay between the germline ends. The CDR3 covers 12 residues. CDR3 bases: TGTGCCAGCAGCTTAGATGTCGCGGAAGCTTTCTTT. Protein: CASSLDVAEAFF.

The chain combines TRBV19 with TRBJ1-1, with 7 bases fitting TRBD1. The trim removed 6 bases at V and 5 bases at J, leaving 9 bases unmatched. This CDR3 contains 14 residues. The germline V gene encodes CDR1 LNHDA and CDR2 SQIVND (reference sequence). CDR3 sequence: CASSYWQGVTEAFF. DNA for the CDR3: TGTGCCAGTAGCTACTGGCAGGGGGTTACTGAAGCTTTCTTT.

The rearrangement uses TRBV19 and TRBJ2-3; 7 bases fit TRBD1. Trimming removed 5 bases from V and 3 bases from J; junction bases left unmatched: 11. This CDR3 is 16 amino acids long. Looked up from germline, CDR1 is LNHDA and CDR2 is SQIVND (reference sequence). As DNA, the CDR3 is TGTGCCAGTAGTTCACAAGGGGGCGCCGGAACAGATACGCAGTATTTT. Its protein product is CASSSQGGAGTDTQYF.

The chain links TRBV6-1 to TRBJ1-2; the D gene is possibly TRBD1 (5 bases). The germline CDR1 and CDR2 sequences are MNHNS and SASEGT. This CDR3 has 16 amino acids. Trimming removed 2 bases from V and 6 bases from J, with 19 bases in between. CDR3 sequence: CASSELNVREWDGYTF. As DNA, the CDR3 is TGTGCCAGCAGTGAATTAAATGTCAGGGAATGGGATGGCTACACCTTC.

The chain employs TRBV6-6 and TRBJ2-2; 7 nucleotides line up with TRBD1. This CDR3 is 14 amino acids long. Per germline, CDR1 MNHNY and CDR2 SVGAGI (reference sequence). V gave up 8 bases and J gave up 1 base; unmatched junction bases: 4. CDR3 DNA: TGTGCCAGCGAGGGACAGATGAACACCGGGGAGCTGTTTTTT. Amino acid sequence: CASEGQMNTGELFF.

The rearrangement links TRBV6-1 to TRBJ1-6; D perhaps matches TRBD1 (5 bases). The ends were cut back, 3 bases at V and 9 bases at J, with 18 bases in the middle. Germline-derived CDR1 and CDR2 are MNHNS and SASEGT. The CDR3 spans 16 residues. This CDR3 reads CASSDLSPGTGSPLHF. DNA for the CDR3: TGTGCCAGCAGTGATTTATCCCCAGGAACAGGTTCACCCCTCCACTTT.

The chain is built from TRBV11-2 and TRBJ1-1; TRBD1 aligns across 7 bases. Trimming cost V 5 bases and J 0 bases; bases outside gene matches: 6. The germline V gene has CDR1 SGHAT and CDR2 FQNNGV. CDR3 length: 15 amino acids. In nucleotides, the CDR3 is TGTGCCAGCAGCGTACAGGGGAGGATGAACACTGAAGCTTTCTTT. Translated: CASSVQGRMNTEAFF.

This clone was seen once. The chain uses TRBV19 and TRBJ1-2, with 10 bases matching TRBD1. The V gene end was trimmed by 9 bases and the J gene end by 8 bases; junction bases not matched to a gene: 12. This CDR3 region has 14 residues. Germline V gene lookup returns CDR1 LNHDA and CDR2 SQIVND (reference sequence). CDR3 DNA sequence: TGTGCCAGCGAACCGACAGGGGGCGCCGGAGGCTACACCTTC. Protein product: CASEPTGGAGGYTF.

The V call is TRBV18, the J call TRBJ2-4; 8 bases are a match to TRBD1. The V segment lost 4 bases and the J segment 0 bases; nucleotides outside the gene matches: 5. Germline-derived CDR1 and CDR2 are KGHSH and LQKENI. The length of the CDR3 is 16 residues. CDR3 bases: TGTGCCAGCTCACAGGGACAGGTTTTAGCCAAAAACATTCAGTACTTC. As protein: CASSQGQVLAKNIQYF.

This clone was recorded only once. The DNA of the CDR3 is TGTGCCAGCAGCGTTGGACAGGGTGGTGGCTACACCTTC. It specifies CASSVGQGGGYTF. V gene TRBV9 combines with J gene TRBJ1-2; 8 bases map to TRBD1. The germline V gene has CDR1 SGDLS and CDR2 YYNGEE. The CDR3 covers 13 residues. Unmatched junction bases numbered 4, after V lost 2 bases and J lost 7 bases. Variable domain in full (rest from reference TRBV9 and TRBJ1-2): DSGVTQTPKHLITATGQRVTLRCSPRSGDLSVYWYQQSLDQGLQFLIQYYNGEERAKGNILERFSAQQFPDLHSELNLSSLELGDSALYFCASSVGQGGGYTFGSGTRLTVV.

The V gene is TRBV5-1, the J gene TRBJ1-1, with D unclear. The CDR3 is made up of 15 amino acids. Germline CDR1 SGHRS, CDR2 YFSETQ. Trimming removed 0 bases at V and 0 bases at J, with 9 bases between. The CDR3 reads CASSLGADLNTEAFF. The CDR3 DNA follows: TGCGCCAGCAGCTTGGGAGCCGATTTGAACACTGAAGCTTTCTTT.

The chain links TRBV6-5 to TRBJ1-3; D remains unclear. CDR1 MNHEY and CDR2 SVGAGI come from the germline V gene. This CDR3 is 14 amino acids long. The V gene lost 7 bases and the J gene lost 0 bases, with 10 bases spanning the gap. The CDR3 bases are TGTGCCAGCACCGACGGGGTCTCTGGAAACACCATATATTTT. Its translation is CASTDGVSGNTIYF.

The J gene is TRBJ2-1, the V gene TRBV7-9; tentatively, D is TRBD1 (6 bases). This CDR3 has 14 residues. Trimming shortened V by 1 base and J by 3 bases, and 7 bases separated the two germline ends. Per germline, CDR1 SEHNR and CDR2 FQNEAQ (reference sequence). The CDR3 is CASSLVQGYNEQFF. CDR3 nucleotide sequence: TGTGCCAGCAGCTTAGTACAGGGCTACAATGAGCAGTTCTTC. The full variable domain, its missing parts supplied by reference TRBV7-9 and TRBJ2-1, is DTGVSQNPRHKITKRGQNVTFRCDPISEHNRLYWYRQTLGQGPEFLTYFQNEAQLEKSRLLSDRFSAERPKGSFSTLEIQRTEQGDSAMYLCASSLVQGYNEQFFGPGTRLTVL.

Comments on this clone: Sequence at one end of the junction differs from germline and may be a read error. This chain's CDR3 is CASSLKAYRGADF. Here the CDR3 DNA reads TGTGCCAGCAGCTTAAAGGCATACAGGGGGGCAGACTTC. This chain joins TRBV11-2 and TRBJ2-7, with 8 nucleotides matching TRBD1. There are 13 residues in the CDR3. CDR1 and CDR2 (germline): SGHAT, FQNNGV. The whole variable domain, remainder taken from reference TRBV11-2 and TRBJ2-7, is EAGVAQSPRYKIIEKRQSVAFWCNPISGHATLYWYQQILGQGPKLLIQFQNNGVVDDSQLPKDRFSAERLKGVDSTLKIQPAKLEDSAVYLCASSLKAYRGADFGPGTRLTVT.

The chain uses TRBV18 and TRBJ2-7; TRBD1 matches 9 bases. Per the germline V gene, CDR1 is KGHSH and CDR2 is LQKENI. The CDR3 runs to 15 residues. Unmatched junction bases numbered 6, after V lost 2 bases and J lost 4 bases. The CDR3 is CASSPRTGGGYEQYF. The CDR3 nucleotides read TGTGCCAGCTCACCAAGAACAGGGGGCGGATACGAGCAGTACTTC. Supplemented by reference TRBV18 and TRBJ2-7, the full variable domain reads NAGVMQNPRHLVRRRGQEARLRCSPMKGHSHVYWYRQLPEEGLKFMVYLQKENIIDESGMPKERFSAEFPKEGPSILRIQQVVRGDSAAYFCASSPRTGGGYEQYFGPGTRLTVT.

This rearrangement joins TRBV2 to TRBJ1-4; possibly TRBD1 for D (5 bases). CDR3 length equals 18 residues. V lost 0 bases and J 0 bases, leaving 14 bases between the germline ends. Germline lookup yields CDR1 SNHLY and CDR2 FYNNEI. The CDR3 DNA reads TGTGCCAGCAGTGAAGCGGCCGGGGGGGTTTCAACTAATGAAAAACTGTTTTTT. The encoded protein is CASSEAAGGVSTNEKLFF.

The gene calls are TRBV6-5 and TRBJ2-7; 9 bases agree with TRBD1. V was pared by 6 bases and J by 0 bases, with 6 bases of the junction left unmatched. The germline V gene has CDR1 MNHEY and CDR2 SVGAGI. The CDR3 is 15 residues long. The CDR3 sequence is CASRRRTGDSYEQYF. CDR3 nucleotide sequence: TGTGCCAGCAGGAGACGGACAGGGGACTCCTACGAGCAGTACTTC.

The chain uses TRBV9 and TRBJ2-2; a weak D match, TRBD1 (5 bases). The germline V gene encodes CDR1 SGDLS and CDR2 YYNGEE. V was clipped by 4 bases and J by 1 base, with 11 bases between them. This CDR3 comprises 15 residues. The CDR3, as DNA: TGTGCCAGCAGCATGCGGCAGGGGAACACCGGGGAGCTGTTTTTT. This translates into CASSMRQGNTGELFF.

The rearrangement links TRBV19 to TRBJ2-7; 7 nucleotides agree with TRBD1. Germline V gene sequence: CDR1 LNHDA, CDR2 SQIVND (reference sequence). After removal of 3 bases from V and 4 bases from J, the junction contained 3 bases not matched to a gene. This CDR3 contains 13 residues. The chain's CDR3 is CASSMGQSYEQYF. For the CDR3, the DNA is TGTGCCAGTAGTATGGGACAGAGTTACGAGCAGTACTTC. The full variable domain, completed using reference TRBV19 and TRBJ2-7, is DGGITQSPKYLFRKEGQNVTLSCEQNLNHDAMYWYRQDPGQGLRLIYYSQIVNDFQKGDIAEGYSVSREKKESFPLTVTSAQKNPTAFYLCASSMGQSYEQYFGPGTRLTVT.

This sequence joins TRBV6-1 and TRBJ1-5, with a tentative D call TRBD1 (5 bases). In germline, CDR1 is MNHNS, CDR2 SASEGT. V was clipped by 11 bases and J by 0 bases, with 14 bases between them. The CDR3 runs 14 residues. Here the CDR3 reads CAGGTDYSNQPQHF. In nucleotides, the CDR3 is TGTGCCGGCGGGACGGACTATAGCAATCAGCCCCAGCATTTT.

The rearrangement joins TRBV7-9 to TRBJ2-7; D remains ambiguous. The CDR3 totals 11 residues. CDR1 and CDR2 (germline): SEHNR, FQNEAQ (reference sequence). V dropped 11 bases and J dropped 2 bases, with 10 bases sitting between them. For the CDR3, the DNA is TGTGCCTTCGGAGCCACCTACGAGCAGTACTTC. This translates into CAFGATYEQYF.

The chain recombines TRBV5-6 with TRBJ2-7, with TRBD1 as a possible D gene (5 bases). V was pared by 0 bases and J by 3 bases, with 16 bases between. Germline assignment: CDR1 SGHDT and CDR2 YYEEEE. The CDR3 is 16 residues long. The CDR3 reads CASSLAFSRVGYEQYF. Written as DNA, the CDR3 is TGTGCCAGCAGCTTGGCCTTTTCCAGGGTCGGCTACGAGCAGTACTTC.